The 26 T cell receptor beta chains given below trace back to one sample, sequenced in a study of blood T cells in healthy people across ages. A second roughly 6 to 12 cycle PCR used barcoded and J-beta primers. From the 5' RACE reads, TCRdb called clonotypes with MiXCR, one entry per CDR3 protein. The sample contains some 880,000 distinct CDR3 sequences, roughly 35% of which appear only once. The sample taken for sequencing was blood. The origin of the receptors is a man aged 18-30 years in good health.

This clonotype came up a few times. The chain joins TRBV7-2 to TRBJ1-4; 8 nucleotides agree with TRBD1. The J segment lost 5 bases and the V segment lost 1 base, leaving 6 bases of the junction unmatched. Per the germline V gene, CDR1 is SGHTA and CDR2 is FQGNSA. The CDR3 covers 16 residues. For the CDR3, the DNA is TGTGCCAGCAGCTTAGGGACAGGGCCAGTAAATGAAAAACTGTTTTTT. It is translated as CASSLGTGPVNEKLFF.

The table lists this clonotype with a few counts. This rearrangement joins TRBV25-1 to TRBJ2-5; 7 bases map to TRBD1. The CDR3 runs 16 residues. V trimming: 3 bases; J trimming: 1 base; junction bases outside the gene matches: 8. CDR1 and CDR2 (germline): MGHDK, SYGVNS. DNA for the CDR3: TGTGCCAGCAGTGATCGGACAGGAGCCCTCCAAGAGACCCAGTACTTC. This gives the protein CASSDRTGALQETQYF.

The chain carries TRBV2 and TRBJ2-7; D not certain. The V end was cut by 5 bases, the J end by 2 bases, with 16 bases between. The CDR3 is 15 amino acids. Germline-derived CDR1 and CDR2 are SNHLY and FYNNEI. CDR3 sequence: CASSIGPTGPYEQYF. The CDR3 DNA sequence: TGTGCCAGCAGTATTGGACCCACCGGTCCCTACGAGCAGTACTTC.

This clonotype showed up many times. The V and J genes are TRBV7-3 and TRBJ2-3; weak D call: TRBD2 (5 bases). Germline V CDR1 and CDR2: SGHTA, FQGTGA. The CDR3 has 14 amino acids. V was trimmed by 7 bases and J by 3 bases, leaving 14 bases between them. This CDR3 is CASTPGDSTDTQYF. CDR3 sequence (DNA): TGTGCCAGCACTCCCGGGGATAGTACAGATACGCAGTATTTT. Combining the CDR3 with reference TRBV7-3 and TRBJ2-3 gives the whole variable domain GAGVSQTPSNKVTEKGKYVELRCDPISGHTALYWYRQSLGQGPEFLIYFQGTGAADDSGLPNDRFFAVRPEGSVSTLKIQRTERGDSAVYLCASTPGDSTDTQYFGPGTRLTVL.

This clonotype was observed many times. The CDR3 here is CASSQAGDTQYF. The CDR3 region has the DNA TGCGCCAGCAGCCAAGCGGGAGATACGCAGTATTTT. The chain recombines TRBV4-3 with TRBJ2-3; unclear D gene. Germline V lookup: CDR1 LGHNA, CDR2 YSLEER. The CDR3 sequence is 12 residues long. Deletions cut 1 base from V and 5 bases from J, with 4 bases between.

This chain connects TRBV9 to TRBJ2-5; D perhaps matches TRBD2 (6 bases). With 4 bases removed from V and 11 bases from J, the gap between germline ends came to 18 bases. Germline values: CDR1 SGDLS, CDR2 YYNGEE. The CDR3 is 13 amino acids. CDR3 coding DNA: TGTGCCAGCAGCCCCGGCGGAGGGAATGAGCAGTACTTC. As protein: CASSPGGGNEQYF. The complete variable domain, with remaining parts taken from reference TRBV9 and TRBJ2-5, reads DSGVTQTPKHLITATGQRVTLRCSPRSGDLSVYWYQQSLDQGLQFLIQYYNGEERAKGNILERFSAQQFPDLHSELNLSSLELGDSALYFCASSPGGGNEQYFGPGTRLLVL.

The chain has TRBV20-1 and TRBJ1-1, with 11 nucleotides matching TRBD1. V lost 3 bases to trimming and J lost 6 bases; unmatched junction nucleotides: 12. Germline CDR1 DFQATT, CDR2 SNEGSKA (reference sequence). This CDR3 is built from 16 residues. CDR3 residues: CSARDGTGGVEAEAFF. The CDR3 DNA sequence: TGCAGTGCTAGGGACGGGACAGGGGGAGTTGAGGCTGAAGCTTTCTTT.

This clonotype was counted many times. The chain is built from TRBV20-1 and TRBJ2-3; a weak D match, TRBD1 (5 bases). The V end lost 6 bases, the J end lost 1 base, and 14 bases lay between the germline ends. Germline CDR1 and CDR2: DFQATT and SNEGSKA (reference sequence). This CDR3 contains 14 residues. This CDR3 is CSARAPVGTDTQYF. The CDR3 DNA sequence: TGCAGTGCCAGGGCCCCCGTGGGCACAGATACGCAGTATTTT.

This chain joins TRBV12-3 or TRBV12-4 and TRBJ2-7; D remains unclear. V was shortened by 5 bases and J by 3 bases, with 11 bases between the two germline ends. The CDR3 is made up of 13 amino acids. CDR3 protein: CASSVYKGYEQYF. The DNA for the CDR3 is TGTGCCAGCAGTGTGTATAAGGGCTACGAGCAGTACTTC.

The J gene is TRBJ2-5, the V gene TRBV4-2; weak D call: TRBD1 (5 bases). CDR1 is LGHNA and CDR2 is YNFKEQ in the germline V gene. With 0 bases removed from V and 5 bases from J, the gap between germline ends came to 10 bases. There are 14 residues in the CDR3. CDR3 sequence reads: CASSQEGVRETQYF. The CDR3 DNA is TGTGCCAGCAGCCAAGAAGGGGTTCGGGAGACCCAGTACTTC.

This rearrangement joins TRBV7-6 to TRBJ2-3; D is undetermined. Trimming pared 2 bases from V and 0 bases from J, leaving 18 bases between. The CDR3 consists of 18 residues. Germline V lookup: CDR1 SGHVS, CDR2 FNYEAQ. The CDR3 reads CASSLSQTSATSTDTQYF. The CDR3 DNA sequence: TGTGCCAGCAGCTTAAGTCAAACCAGCGCCACTAGCACAGATACGCAGTATTTT.

This clonotype was detected many times. The genes are TRBV6-5 and TRBJ2-5; D gene uncertain. CDR1 is MNHEY and CDR2 is SVGAGI in the germline V gene. This CDR3 has 13 residues. Trimming pared 3 bases from V and 4 bases from J, leaving 9 bases between. CDR3 residues: CASSYAHPETQYF. CDR3 nucleotides: TGTGCCAGCAGTTATGCCCATCCAGAGACCCAGTACTTC.

This clonotype was seen at least ten times. V is TRBV20-1 and J is TRBJ2-1, with 8 bases aligning to TRBD2. This CDR3 contains 14 residues. Germline CDR1 DFQATT, CDR2 SNEGSKA (reference sequence). J gave up 6 bases and V 3 bases, and 7 bases lay outside the gene matches. CDR3: CSASPAGDGNEQFF. CDR3 DNA sequence: TGCAGTGCTAGCCCAGCGGGGGACGGCAATGAGCAGTTCTTC.

The rearrangement joins TRBV7-8 to TRBJ1-1, with a tentative D call TRBD1 (5 bases). The V gene lost 1 base and the J gene lost 7 bases, with 16 bases spanning the gap. The CDR3 is 15 amino acids. Germline CDR1 and CDR2: SGHVS and FQNEAQ. The chain's CDR3 is CASSLEAQGGFEAFF. CDR3 nucleotides: TGTGCCAGCAGCTTAGAGGCTCAGGGTGGGTTTGAAGCTTTCTTT.

Ten or more counts support this clonotype. The chain links TRBV12-3 or TRBV12-4 to TRBJ2-3; D is tentatively TRBD1 or TRBD2 (5 bases each). V was clipped by 7 bases and J by 6 bases, with 17 bases between them. The CDR3 length is 14 residues. The CDR3: CASTASRGRDTQYF. CDR3 in DNA: TGTGCCAGCACTGCTAGTCGGGGACGGGATACGCAGTATTTT.

This clonotype showed up just a few times. The chain carries TRBV6-5 and TRBJ1-5, with a tentative D call TRBD1 (5 bases). Per the germline V gene, CDR1 is MNHEY and CDR2 is SVGAGI. This CDR3 is built from 13 residues. V gave up 4 bases and J gave up 7 bases, with 11 bases separating them. CDR3 in amino acids: CASSSGLLQPQHF. For the CDR3, the DNA is TGTGCCAGCAGTTCGGGACTCCTCCAGCCCCAGCATTTT.

Many counts were recorded for this clonotype. The V gene is TRBV20-1, the J gene TRBJ2-3; D may be TRBD1 (7 bases). Trimming cost V 6 bases and J 0 bases, with 16 bases left between them. In germline, CDR1 is DFQATT, CDR2 SNEGSKA (reference sequence). The CDR3 consists of 15 residues. Written as DNA, the CDR3 is TGCAGTGCCACCCCGACAGGGACTAGCACAGATACGCAGTATTTT. This gives the protein CSATPTGTSTDTQYF.

V and J are TRBV12-3 or TRBV12-4 and TRBJ1-2; D not resolved. CDR3 size: 13 residues. Trimming stripped 5 bases from V and 5 bases from J, with 12 bases between. The CDR3 DNA follows: TGTGCCAGCAGTGCCTCGGGAAAATATGGCTACACCTTC. It encodes CASSASGKYGYTF.

This clonotype has only a few counts. The CDR3 DNA sequence: TGCGCCAGCAGCCAAGTGAAGGGGGGGTCTGAAGCTTTCTTT. Protein sequence: CASSQVKGGSEAFF. The chain joins TRBV4-1 to TRBJ1-1, with D tentatively TRBD1 (6 bases). V gave up 1 base and J gave up 6 bases, with 12 bases separating them. Germline V gene sequence: CDR1 MGHRA, CDR2 YSYEKL. The CDR3 loop spans 14 amino acids.

This clonotype was recorded a few times. V is TRBV5-1 and J is TRBJ2-5, with D tentatively TRBD2 (6 bases). Germline V gene sequence: CDR1 SGHRS, CDR2 YFSETQ. This CDR3 is 15 amino acids long. The V end lost 5 bases, the J end lost 0 bases, and 14 bases lay between the germline ends. The chain's CDR3 is CASRLTPGDQETQYF. CDR3 DNA: TGCGCCAGCAGATTGACCCCGGGGGACCAAGAGACCCAGTACTTC.

The V call is TRBV6-7, the J call TRBJ1-5, with 9 bases identical to TRBD1. TRBV6-7 is an ORF; its function is uncertain. V lost 0 bases to trimming and J lost 0 bases; unmatched junction nucleotides: 6. The CDR3 runs to 18 residues. The CDR3 reads CASSYSRGDRDSNQPQHF. The CDR3 DNA reads as TGTGCCAGCAGTTACTCGAGGGGGGACAGGGATAGCAATCAGCCCCAGCATTTT.

This clonotype was detected only a few times. The chain carries TRBV20-1 and TRBJ2-3; 10 bases fit TRBD2. Germline V gene data show CDR1 as DFQATT and CDR2 as SNEGSKA (reference sequence). CDR3 length: 16 amino acids. The V gene end was trimmed by 6 bases and the J gene end by 3 bases; junction bases not matched to a gene: 12. Written as DNA, the CDR3 is TGCAGTGCACGGGACGTAGCGGGGGGCAGGACAGATACGCAGTATTTT. The encoded protein is CSARDVAGGRTDTQYF.

The chain employs TRBV4-3 and TRBJ1-3; D unclear. The germline V gene encodes CDR1 LGHNA and CDR2 YSLEER. The CDR3 sequence is 14 residues long. Between the trimmed V and J ends, which lost 1 base and 1 base, there was a span of 5 bases. Here the CDR3 DNA reads TGCGCCAGCAGCCAAGCCCGATCTGGAAACACCATATATTTT. Encoded protein: CASSQARSGNTIYF.

The chain couples TRBV18 to TRBJ2-1; D is perhaps TRBD1 (6 bases). The better agreement between TRBJ2-7 and the DNA end casts doubt on the J call. Germline CDR1 is KGHSH and CDR2 is LQKENI. The CDR3 has 17 amino acids. The CDR3 region has the DNA TGTGCCAGCTCACCACTAGCCGGGACACCTACTATGAATGAGCAGTACTTC. As protein: CASSPLAGTPTMNEQYF.

This clonotype was observed a handful of times. The V call is TRBV20-1, the J call TRBJ2-3, with TRBD2 matching 7 bases. Germline loops: CDR1 DFQATT, CDR2 SNEGSKA (reference sequence). The V and J ends lost 0 bases and 2 bases, in that order; junction bases with no gene match: 8. The CDR3 totals 16 residues. The CDR3: CSARDPLRGFTDTQYF. CDR3 nucleotides: TGCAGTGCTAGAGACCCTCTGCGGGGGTTCACAGATACGCAGTATTTT.

The gene calls are TRBV28 and TRBJ1-1; 9 nucleotides line up with TRBD1. Germline CDR1 MDHEN, CDR2 SYDVKM. CDR3 length: 15 residues. V shed 5 bases, J shed 4 bases, and the junction held 8 bases outside the gene matches. CDR3 protein: CASSIPDRGGTEAFF. CDR3 bases: TGTGCCAGCAGTATCCCGGACAGGGGTGGCACTGAAGCTTTCTTT.